These T cell receptor beta chains were read from a single sample in a study of T cell clonotyping in hematopoietic cell transplantation. Sequencing was performed with immunoSEQ multiplex PCR; in TCRdb, only in-frame clones are kept and a portion is missing. The sample carries roughly 5,000 clones, just over 90% recorded once. This material consisted of peripheral blood mononuclear cells, taken 100 days after allogeneic stem cell transplant. These TCRs come from a female patient in her 50s who had an allogeneic stem cell transplant from a related donor, so the T cells may come from the graft donor. Some clones in this sample may be carry-over from other donors' samples. CDR3s include the opening cysteine and the closing phenylalanine or tryptophan. D genes are given only for firm matches.

CDR3 DNA,CDR3 protein,D gene,CDR3 length,J gene,V gene
TGTGCCAGCAGTGAATATCGGAGAGGGAGCTATGGCTACACCTTC,CASSEYRRGSYGYTF,NA,15,TRBJ1-2,TRBV25-1
TGCGCCAGCAGCCAAGATCTTTCAGCCACGAACATTCAGTACTTC,CASSQDLSATNIQYF,NA,15,TRBJ2-4,TRBV4-3
TGTGCCAGCAGCGCGGGACGGGCGCAGTACTTC,CASSAGRAQYF,NA,11,TRBJ2-7,TRBV5-4
TGTGCCAGCAGTTTAGATAGCGGCGCCCCCCTCCACTTT,CASSLDSGAPLHF,NA,13,TRBJ1-6,TRBV28
TGTGCCAGCTCACTTAGCACAGATACGCAGTATTTT,CASSLSTDTQYF,NA,12,TRBJ2-3,TRBV18
TGTGCCAGCAGTAGCCAGGGCAATGAGCAGTTCTTC,CASSSQGNEQFF,NA,12,TRBJ2-1,TRBV27
TGTGCCTGGGCTACCCTAAGTGGCACAGATACGCAGTATTTT,CAWATLSGTDTQYF,NA,14,TRBJ2-3,TRBV30
TGTGCCAGCAGCTGGGGACAGAGTAATGAAAAACTGTTTTTT,CASSWGQSNEKLFF,TRBD1,14,TRBJ1-4,TRBV5-6
TGTGCCAGCAGTGATATTGGACGGACAGGGTGGATGATGCAGCCCCAGCATTTT,CASSDIGRTGWMMQPQHF,TRBD1,18,TRBJ1-5,TRBV25-1
TGTGCCAGTAGTAAGGGGACGCCACCCTCTGGGGCCAACGTCCTGACTTTC,CASSKGTPPSGANVLTF,NA,17,TRBJ2-6,TRBV19
TGCGCCAGCAGCCGACAGGGGGGAGAGACCCAGTACTTC,CASSRQGGETQYF,TRBD1,13,TRBJ2-5,TRBV5-1